Each of the 30 T cell receptor beta chains below was sequenced from the same sample in a study of beta chain features in type 1 diabetes. Expressed TCRB transcripts were sequenced, since all the RNA that had been isolated was reverse transcribed. Sequenced by immunoSEQ multiplex PCR; TCRdb stores in-frame clones only, minus some. In the table there are hundreds of thousands of clones, approximately 31% of which are singletons. Sample: naive CD4+ T cells from blood. Source of these receptors: a man aged 18 to 29 in good health.

This clone came up a few times. The chain recombines TRBV6-1 with TRBJ2-1; D is possibly TRBD1 or TRBD2 (6 bases each). Per the germline V gene, CDR1 is MNHNS and CDR2 is SASEGT. This CDR3 region has 15 residues. The ends were cut back, 8 bases at V and 5 bases at J, with 19 bases in the middle. The CDR3 DNA is TGTGCCAGCGTCGGGAGCAGGGGACGCGACAATGAGCAGTTCTTC. It codes for CASVGSRGRDNEQFF.

This rearrangement joins TRBV15 to TRBJ2-4; D uncertain. CDR3 length: 17 amino acids. CDR1 is LNHNV and CDR2 is YYDKDF in the germline V gene (reference sequence). V was cut by 2 bases and J by 6 bases, with 20 bases left in between. CDR3 in DNA: TGTGCCACCAGCAGACGAATGGTGGCTGGGATCGGAAACATTCAGTACTTC. This gives the protein CATSRRMVAGIGNIQYF.

The chain employs TRBV18 and TRBJ2-2, with D perhaps matching TRBD1 or TRBD2 (5 bases each). V was trimmed by 3 bases and J by 5 bases, leaving 10 bases between them. The CDR3 is 14 amino acids. Germline V gives CDR1 KGHSH, CDR2 LQKENI. The CDR3 loop is CASSPGRRTGELFF. The CDR3 nucleotides read TGTGCCAGCTCACCGGGACGGCGAACCGGGGAGCTGTTTTTT.

This sequence joins TRBV30 and TRBJ2-5; tentative D call: TRBD2 (6 bases). Germline V gene lookup returns CDR1 GTSNPN and CDR2 SVGIG (reference sequence). The CDR3 extends over 13 amino acids. V was pared by 0 bases and J by 5 bases, with 10 bases between. The CDR3 loop is CAWSVPGVETQYF. In DNA form, the CDR3 reads TGTGCCTGGAGTGTACCGGGGGTGGAGACCCAGTACTTC.

The chain has TRBV6-4 and TRBJ2-1; TRBD2 matches at 12 bases. CDR3 length: 16 amino acids. CDR1 and CDR2 from the germline V gene are MRHNA and SNTAGT. J gave up 7 bases and V 2 bases, and 6 bases lay outside the gene matches. The CDR3 is CASSDATSGRLNEQFF. In nucleotides, the CDR3 is TGTGCCAGCAGTGACGCCACTAGCGGGAGGCTTAATGAGCAGTTCTTC.

The chain carries TRBV28 and TRBJ2-1, with TRBD1 as a possible D gene (5 bases). The CDR3 sequence is 19 residues long. Germline CDR1 reads MDHEN; CDR2 reads SYDVKM. Trimming took 3 bases from V and 0 from J, leaving 21 bases between them. CDR3 amino acids: CASSFLFTGDLSSYNEQFF. In nucleotides, the CDR3 is TGTGCCAGCAGTTTCCTATTCACAGGTGACTTAAGCTCCTACAATGAGCAGTTCTTC.

This chain connects TRBV4-1 to TRBJ2-7; no clear D gene. Germline loops: CDR1 MGHRA, CDR2 YSYEKL. V was shortened by 0 bases and J by 8 bases, with 11 bases between the two germline ends. The CDR3 runs 13 residues. The CDR3 loop is CASSQEQFQQQYF. CDR3 coding DNA: TGCGCCAGCAGCCAAGAACAATTTCAGCAGCAGTACTTC.

This clone came up a few times. The chain employs TRBV11-2 and TRBJ2-2; no definite D call. This CDR3 contains 13 residues. The V end was cut by 5 bases, the J end by 6 bases, with 10 bases between. CDR1 and CDR2 from the germline V gene are SGHAT and FQNNGV. The CDR3 is CASSVARPGELFF. In DNA form, the CDR3 reads TGTGCCAGCAGCGTCGCTCGGCCCGGGGAGCTGTTTTTT.

The rearrangement uses TRBV7-2 and TRBJ2-7; tentative D call: TRBD2 (6 bases). CDR1 and CDR2 from the germline V gene are SGHTA and FQGNSA. The CDR3 totals 15 residues. With 1 base removed from V and 3 bases from J, the gap between germline ends came to 13 bases. The CDR3 is CASSLGQEGYYEQYF. Written as DNA, the CDR3 is TGTGCCAGCAGCTTAGGTCAGGAGGGGTACTACGAGCAGTACTTC.

This chain links TRBV2 with TRBJ2-5; no clear D. Deletions cut 6 bases from V and 1 base from J, with 12 bases between. CDR3 size: 14 residues. Germline-derived CDR1 and CDR2 are SNHLY and FYNNEI. As DNA, the CDR3 is TGTGCCAGCAGGGCCGATGTGGGCCAAGAGACCCAGTACTTC. This encodes CASRADVGQETQYF.

The sample holds a few counts of this clone. Compared with germline, one end of the junction differs, possibly owing to a read error. This sequence joins TRBV20-1 and TRBJ2-1; D not certain. From germline, CDR1 is DFQATT and CDR2 SNEGSKA (reference sequence). The CDR3 contains 11 residues. The CDR3 sequence: CSAPDPFSTVF. CDR3 bases: TGCAGTGCCCCGGACCCGTTCAGCACGGTCTTC.

The CDR3 spells CAWSRGWNTEAFF. In DNA, the CDR3 is TGTGCCTGGAGTCGGGGGTGGAACACTGAAGCTTTCTTT. The chain combines TRBV30 with TRBJ1-1; maybe TRBD1 (5 bases). The CDR3 loop spans 13 amino acids. Germline loops: CDR1 GTSNPN, CDR2 SVGIG (reference sequence). V lost 2 bases and J 1 base, leaving 8 bases between the germline ends.

This clone turned up a few times. V gene TRBV30 combines with J gene TRBJ1-4, with TRBD1 identical over 8 bases. Germline V lookup: CDR1 GTSNPN, CDR2 SVGIG (reference sequence). The CDR3 totals 14 residues. V lost 1 base and J lost 7; bases outside the gene matches: 5. The CDR3 sequence is CAWSAGGLGEKLFF. The CDR3 DNA reads as TGTGCCTGGAGTGCAGGGGGCCTAGGTGAAAAACTGTTTTTT.

This rearrangement joins TRBV6-1 to TRBJ2-7; a weak D match, TRBD1 (5 bases). Germline lookup yields CDR1 MNHNS and CDR2 SASEGT. V was clipped by 5 bases and J by 3 bases, with 11 bases between them. The CDR3 loop spans 13 amino acids. For the CDR3, the DNA is TGTGCCAGCAGTATACCCGACAGCTACGAGCAGTACTTC. Translated: CASSIPDSYEQYF.

The chain is built from TRBV12-5 and TRBJ2-1, with D perhaps assigned TRBD1 or TRBD2 (6 bases each). CDR1 is LGHNT and CDR2 is FRNRAP in the germline V gene. The CDR3 has 15 residues. The V end lost 0 bases, the J end lost 4 bases, and 10 bases lay between the germline ends. In nucleotides, the CDR3 is TGTGCTAGTGGTTTGGTATCGGGGGCTTACAATGAGCAGTTCTTC. Translation gives CASGLVSGAYNEQFF.

V gene TRBV4-3 combines with J gene TRBJ2-5; 8 bases fit TRBD2. Germline V gives CDR1 LGHNA, CDR2 YSLEER. This CDR3 is 13 amino acids long. The trim removed 3 bases at V and 11 bases at J, leaving 8 bases unmatched. CDR3: CASSHDGREVQYF. As DNA, the CDR3 is TGCGCCAGCAGCCACGACGGGCGGGAGGTTCAGTACTTC.

This clone was counted between two and nine times. This rearrangement joins TRBV30 to TRBJ2-5, with D hard to call. Germline values: CDR1 GTSNPN, CDR2 SVGIG (reference sequence). V lost 1 base and J 0 bases, leaving 12 bases between the germline ends. This CDR3 has 15 residues. The CDR3 sequence: CAWSARLGYQETQYF. Here the CDR3 DNA reads TGTGCCTGGAGTGCGCGACTTGGATACCAAGAGACCCAGTACTTC.

Comment on this clone: The sample holds other DNA sequences that translate to the same CDR3. The genes are TRBV29-1 and TRBJ1-1; 8 positions match TRBD1. This CDR3 is built from 13 residues. Losses at the gene ends were 7 bases for V and 5 bases for J; bases not matched to a gene: 9. Germline V gene data show CDR1 as SQVTM and CDR2 as ANQGSEA. CDR3 sequence (DNA): TGCAGCGGCGGACAGGGCAGTGGGACTGAAGCTTTCTTT. Its protein is CSGGQGSGTEAFF.

The chain couples TRBV10-3 to TRBJ2-7; TRBD2 matches at 8 bases. The V and J ends lost 6 bases and 5 bases, in that order; junction bases with no gene match: 15. Germline CDR1 is ENHRY and CDR2 is SYGVKD. The CDR3 loop spans 16 amino acids. DNA for the CDR3: TGTGCCATCAGCCACCAGACGGGGGGGGCTGCAGACGAGCAGTACTTC. Protein product: CAISHQTGGAADEQYF.

This chain uses TRBV30 with TRBJ2-5; 8 bases match TRBD1. The CDR3 loop spans 14 amino acids. Germline trimming cut 1 base from V and 5 bases from J; bases unmatched to any gene: 6. CDR1 and CDR2 (germline): GTSNPN, SVGIG (reference sequence). This CDR3 is CAWSAPDRGETQYF. CDR3 DNA sequence: TGTGCCTGGAGTGCCCCTGACAGGGGTGAGACCCAGTACTTC.

There are a few counts of this clone. The chain uses TRBV30 and TRBJ2-5, with D maybe TRBD2 (6 bases). Trimming took 2 bases from V and 3 from J, leaving 7 bases between them. The germline gives CDR1 GTSNPN, CDR2 SVGIG (reference sequence). The CDR3 length is 12 residues. CDR3 in DNA: TGTGCCTGGAGTTGGGGGGAAGAGACCCAGTACTTC. It is translated as CAWSWGEETQYF.

This clone was observed a handful of times. This chain joins TRBV7-9 and TRBJ2-5; 7 bases line up with TRBD1. CDR1 and CDR2 from the germline V gene are SEHNR and FQNEAQ (reference sequence). Trimming cost V 4 bases and J 1 base; bases outside gene matches: 6. The CDR3 consists of 15 residues. The CDR3 nucleotides read TGTGCCAGCAGCTCGGGGACAGCCTCCCAAGAGACCCAGTACTTC. Its protein product is CASSSGTASQETQYF.

This clone was seen only a few times. The chain combines TRBV30 with TRBJ2-1; possibly TRBD1 for D (5 bases). Trimming took off 0 bases at V and 2 bases at J, with 11 bases between the two ends. CDR3 size: 15 residues. The germline V gene has CDR1 GTSNPN and CDR2 SVGIG (reference sequence). As DNA, the CDR3 is TGTGCCTGGAGTGTCCAGGGAAATACCTACAATGAGCAGTTCTTC. It yields the protein CAWSVQGNTYNEQFF.

Worth noting for this clone: Distinct nucleotide sequences in the sample also encode this CDR3. J is TRBJ2-1 and V is TRBV18; no firm D call. Germline lookup yields CDR1 KGHSH and CDR2 LQKENI. V lost 2 bases and J lost 5, with 7 bases in between. The CDR3 loop spans 13 amino acids. This CDR3 is CASSPGLDNEQFF. The CDR3 nucleotides read TGTGCCAGCTCACCAGGCCTAGACAATGAGCAGTTCTTC.

This clone was detected once. V gene TRBV9 combines with J gene TRBJ2-1; 7 bases match TRBD2. The germline CDR1 and CDR2 sequences are SGDLS and YYNGEE. The CDR3 spans 16 residues. J lost 4 bases, V lost 2 bases, and 9 bases had no gene match. The CDR3 DNA is TGTGCCAGCAGCGTCAGCGGGATCTCAATTTACAATGAGCAGTTCTTC. This encodes CASSVSGISIYNEQFF.

This clone has just a few counts. This rearrangement joins TRBV28 to TRBJ1-1, with D unresolved. The CDR3 totals 13 residues. V was pared by 2 bases and J by 1 base, with 5 bases between. Germline loops: CDR1 MDHEN, CDR2 SYDVKM. The CDR3 DNA is TGTGCCAGCAGTTTAATCGCGAACACTGAAGCTTTCTTT. It encodes CASSLIANTEAFF.

The V gene is TRBV11-2, the J gene TRBJ1-1, with D maybe TRBD1 (6 bases). The CDR3 spans 14 residues. Germline-derived CDR1 and CDR2 are SGHAT and FQNNGV. V lost 1 base, J lost 2 bases, and 8 bases lay in between. The chain's CDR3 is CASSLGDTNTEAFF. The DNA of the CDR3 is TGTGCCAGCAGCTTAGGGGACACTAACACTGAAGCTTTCTTT.

J is TRBJ1-5 and V is TRBV30; D unresolved. CDR1 is GTSNPN, CDR2 SVGIG, per germline (reference sequence). This CDR3 comprises 17 residues. Deletions cut 1 base from V and 3 bases from J, with 19 bases between. In DNA, the CDR3 is TGTGCCTGGAGTGGGGCAAGGAACAGACCTTACAATCAGCCCCAGCATTTT. It is translated as CAWSGARNRPYNQPQHF.

The chain is built from TRBV5-6 and TRBJ2-1; a weak D match, TRBD2 (6 bases). Per germline, CDR1 SGHDT and CDR2 YYEEEE. V was trimmed by 6 bases and J by 8 bases, leaving 21 bases between them. CDR3 length equals 15 residues. The CDR3 region is CASTEPGRPNDEQFF. CDR3 nucleotides: TGTGCCAGCACTGAACCGGGGAGGCCCAACGATGAGCAGTTCTTC.

This clone was found a few times. The J gene is TRBJ2-1, the V gene TRBV29-1; D is ambiguous. Trimming took off 6 bases at V and 1 base at J, with 7 bases between the two ends. The CDR3 has 12 residues. In germline, CDR1 is SQVTM, CDR2 ANQGSEA. CDR3 amino acids: CSVYFSYNEQFF. CDR3 coding DNA: TGCAGCGTCTACTTTTCCTACAATGAGCAGTTCTTC.